Below, 28 T cell receptor beta chains from the same sample are listed, as sequenced in a study of human T cells and chemical hapten exposure. Time point defined: patch test 3, about 24 weeks after DPC sensitization. The treatment denotes: therapeutic diphenylcyclopropenone sensitization with weekly scalp DPC. TCRdb passed the RACE reads through MiXCR, listing each CDR3 protein once. The repertoire includes about 190,000 distinct CDR3 sequences, around 23% of them detected once, and around 2.5% sits in the top ten. The sequenced sample was whole blood, obtained in connection with sensitization to the hapten diphenylcyclopropenone (DPC). The receptors shown here come from a woman aged 40 to 55 with alopecia areata. Some clones in this sample may be carry-over from other donors' samples.

The chain recombines TRBV6-5 with TRBJ1-4, with TRBD1 as a possible D gene (5 bases). Germline lookup yields CDR1 MNHEY and CDR2 SVGAGI. This CDR3 is built from 16 residues. Trimming removed 0 bases at V and 4 bases at J, with 12 bases between. The CDR3 is CASSYSNRPINEKLFF. CDR3 coding DNA: TGTGCCAGCAGTTACTCGAACAGGCCGATTAATGAAAAACTGTTTTTT.

This clonotype was found many times. The V gene is TRBV24-1, the J gene TRBJ2-1; D may be TRBD1 or TRBD2 (5 bases each). The CDR3 extends over 15 amino acids. Germline V lookup: CDR1 KGHDR, CDR2 SFDVKD. V lost 1 base, J lost 6 bases, and 12 bases lay in between. The CDR3 loop reads CATSDFGDLTNEQFF. The DNA of the CDR3 is TGTGCCACCAGTGATTTCGGGGACCTAACCAATGAGCAGTTCTTC.

The chain joins TRBV24-1 to TRBJ2-7; D is perhaps TRBD1 or TRBD2 (5 bases each). The CDR3 length is 13 residues. The V and J ends lost 5 bases and 6 bases respectively, with 13 bases between them. Germline V lookup: CDR1 KGHDR, CDR2 SFDVKD. The CDR3 nucleotides are TGTGCCACCAGTGCGTACTCTGGGGGCGAGCAGTACTTC. The encoded protein is CATSAYSGGEQYF.

This clonotype was counted between two and nine times. This chain uses TRBV5-1 with TRBJ2-7, with D unclear. CDR1 SGHRS and CDR2 YFSETQ come from the germline V gene. The CDR3 extends over 13 amino acids. The germline V and J ends were trimmed by 0 bases and 1 base, with 5 bases remaining between them. The CDR3 sequence is CASSLDWSYEQYF. The CDR3 DNA reads as TGCGCCAGCAGCTTGGATTGGTCCTACGAGCAGTACTTC. The full variable domain, with the rest looked up from reference TRBV5-1 and TRBJ2-7, is KAGVTQTPRYLIKTRGQQVTLSCSPISGHRSVSWYQQTPGQGLQFLFEYFSETQRNKGNFPGRFSGRQFSNSRSEMNVSTLELGDSALYLCASSLDWSYEQYFGPGTRLTVT.

This chain joins TRBV12-3 or TRBV12-4 and TRBJ2-1; 8 bases fit TRBD2. The CDR3 length is 14 residues. The trim removed 5 bases at V and 6 bases at J, leaving 6 bases unmatched. The CDR3, as DNA: TGTGCCAGCAGTCTATTAGCGGGAATCAATGAGCAGTTCTTC. This codes for CASSLLAGINEQFF.

This chain connects TRBV12-3 or TRBV12-4 to TRBJ1-1; no definite D call. CDR3 length: 13 residues. V lost 1 base to trimming and J lost 2 bases, with 5 bases between them. The CDR3 region is CASSLVLNTEAFF. The DNA for the CDR3 is TGTGCCAGCAGTTTAGTCCTAAACACTGAAGCTTTCTTT.

This clonotype turned up a few times. The V and J genes are TRBV5-5 and TRBJ1-5; 8 positions match TRBD1. This CDR3 region has 15 residues. V dropped 1 base and J dropped 7; count of bases not matched to a gene: 7. Germline CDR1 reads SGHKS; CDR2 reads YYEKEE (reference sequence). The CDR3: CASSLQDRAIQPQHF. The CDR3 DNA reads as TGTGCCAGCAGCTTGCAGGACAGGGCTATACAGCCCCAGCATTTT.

The chain has TRBV19 and TRBJ2-3; a weak D match, TRBD1 (6 bases). The ends were cut back, 8 bases at V and 2 bases at J, with 14 bases in the middle. The V gene's germline CDR1 is LNHDA and CDR2 SQIVND (reference sequence). This CDR3 comprises 14 residues. As DNA, the CDR3 is TGTGCCAGTCAAGAAGGGGGAGTCACAGATACGCAGTATTTT. It translates to CASQEGGVTDTQYF.

The sample holds a few counts of this clonotype. This chain joins TRBV5-1 and TRBJ2-2, with 7 nucleotides matching TRBD1. After removal of 3 bases from V and 6 bases from J, the junction contained 11 bases not matched to a gene. CDR1 and CDR2 from the germline V gene are SGHRS and YFSETQ. This CDR3 has 16 amino acids. This CDR3 is CASSSRGRGTAGELFF. The CDR3 region has the DNA TGCGCCAGCAGCTCCCGTGGCAGGGGGACGGCCGGGGAGCTGTTTTTT.

The genes are TRBV7-9 and TRBJ1-1; D unresolved. Germline V gene lookup returns CDR1 SEHNR and CDR2 FQNEAQ (reference sequence). V was shortened by 2 bases and J by 5 bases, with 9 bases between the two germline ends. The CDR3 consists of 13 residues. For the CDR3, the DNA is TGTGCCAGCAGCTTAAGGTGGCAGACTGAAGCTTTCTTT. This codes for CASSLRWQTEAFF.

This clonotype was picked up many times. CDR3 nucleotide sequence: TGCAGCGTTGTACAGGGGGTTCGTGAAGCTTTCTTT. Protein sequence: CSVVQGVREAFF. This rearrangement joins TRBV29-1 to TRBJ1-1; TRBD1 aligns across 8 bases. Germline V gene lookup returns CDR1 SQVTM and CDR2 ANQGSEA. This CDR3 has 12 residues. Trimming removed 4 bases from V and 7 bases from J; junction bases left unmatched: 5.

This clonotype was seen a handful of times. The rearrangement uses TRBV20-1 and TRBJ2-4; the D is unclear. CDR1 is DFQATT and CDR2 is SNEGSKA in the germline V gene (reference sequence). Trimming removed 1 base at V and 0 bases at J, with 10 bases between. CDR3 size: 15 residues. The CDR3 DNA is TGCAGTGCTAGAGGGACCTACTTAGCCAAAAACATTCAGTACTTC. Protein product: CSARGTYLAKNIQYF.

This rearrangement joins TRBV7-2 to TRBJ2-3, with TRBD2 identical over 9 bases. The ends lost 4 bases at V and 6 bases at J; junction bases unmatched: 8. This CDR3 is built from 15 residues. CDR1 is SGHTA, CDR2 FQGNSA, per germline. The CDR3 nucleotides are TGTGCCAGCAGCTCCCGGACTAGCGTAGCCGATACGCAGTATTTT. As protein: CASSSRTSVADTQYF.

This clonotype showed up just a few times. This sequence joins TRBV20-1 and TRBJ1-6; D might be TRBD1 (6 bases). Per germline, CDR1 DFQATT and CDR2 SNEGSKA (reference sequence). The CDR3 runs to 14 residues. V was shortened by 3 bases and J by 5 bases, with 11 bases between the two germline ends. The CDR3 sequence: CSASRGHNNSPLHF. CDR3 DNA sequence: TGCAGTGCTAGTCGGGGACACAATAATTCACCCCTCCACTTT.

A few counts support this clonotype. This sequence joins TRBV7-2 and TRBJ1-5; weak D call: TRBD1 (6 bases). Between the trimmed V and J ends, which lost 1 base and 6 bases, there was a span of 13 bases. This CDR3 is built from 15 residues. CDR1 and CDR2 (germline): SGHTA, FQGNSA. CDR3 sequence (DNA): TGTGCCAGCAGCTTAGAGTCCGGGGGCGGTCAGCCCCAGCATTTT. Its protein product is CASSLESGGGQPQHF.

V gene TRBV28 combines with J gene TRBJ2-7; 10 bases line up with TRBD2. Germline-derived CDR1 and CDR2 are MDHEN and SYDVKM. Trimming at V came to 3 bases and at J to 6 bases, leaving 8 bases not matched to a gene. The CDR3 has 15 residues. CDR3 bases: TGTGCCAGCAGTTTGTGGGTTAGCGGGAGGCGCGAGCAGTACTTC. Residues: CASSLWVSGRREQYF. The complete variable domain, with remaining parts taken from reference TRBV28 and TRBJ2-7, reads DVKVTQSSRYLVKRTGEKVFLECVQDMDHENMFWYRQDPGLGLRLIYFSYDVKMKEKGDIPEGYSVSREKKERFSLILESASTNQTSMYLCASSLWVSGRREQYFGPGTRLTVT.

The rearrangement uses TRBV12-3 or TRBV12-4 and TRBJ1-1; D might be TRBD1 (5 bases). This CDR3 spans 13 amino acids. Trimming pared 6 bases from V and 4 bases from J, leaving 12 bases between. Here the CDR3 reads CASSIGRGTEAFF. The CDR3, as DNA: TGTGCCAGCAGCATCGGTAGGGGCACTGAAGCTTTCTTT.

The V call is TRBV6-5, the J call TRBJ2-1; 10 bases line up with TRBD1. V trimming: 5 bases; J trimming: 6 bases; junction bases outside the gene matches: 4. The germline V gene has CDR1 MNHEY and CDR2 SVGAGI. The CDR3 spans 14 residues. The CDR3 loop is CASSTGTGVNEQFF. CDR3 in DNA: TGTGCCAGCAGTACCGGGACAGGGGTCAATGAGCAGTTCTTC.

This clonotype came up a few times. The chain couples TRBV29-1 to TRBJ2-5; a weak D match, TRBD2 (6 bases). The CDR3 is 13 amino acids. The germline V gene has CDR1 SQVTM and CDR2 ANQGSEA. The V gene lost 3 bases and the J gene lost 7 bases, with 15 bases spanning the gap. The CDR3 DNA sequence: TGCAGCGTTGATGACTACCTGGAGGGGACCCAGTACTTC. It yields the protein CSVDDYLEGTQYF.

The chain combines TRBV6-5 with TRBJ2-1, with 7 bases that match TRBD2. This CDR3 comprises 17 residues. Looked up from germline, CDR1 is MNHEY and CDR2 is SVGAGI. J was trimmed by 9 bases and V by 0 bases; bases with no gene match: 14. This CDR3 reads CASSYSPLAGAWGEQFF. In DNA, the CDR3 is TGTGCCAGCAGTTACTCCCCCTTGGCGGGAGCCTGGGGTGAGCAGTTCTTC.

At least ten counts were recorded for this clonotype. This sequence joins TRBV6-5 and TRBJ2-5; D not certain. The CDR3 has 11 amino acids. The germline gives CDR1 MNHEY, CDR2 SVGAGI. Trimming stripped 5 bases from V and 4 bases from J, with 5 bases between. Here the CDR3 reads CASSTAETQYF. CDR3 coding DNA: TGTGCCAGCAGTACAGCAGAGACCCAGTACTTC.

This chain's CDR3 is CASSDRGTQPQHF. Here the CDR3 DNA reads TGTGCCAGCAGCGACAGGGGCACTCAGCCCCAGCATTTT. The chain joins TRBV12-3 or TRBV12-4 to TRBJ1-5; 8 nucleotides agree with TRBD1. CDR3 length: 13 residues. With V trimmed by 6 bases and J by 6 bases, 4 bases remained unmatched.

The chain employs TRBV20-1 and TRBJ1-6, with TRBD1 matching over 10 bases. Unmatched junction bases numbered 7, after V lost 3 bases and J lost 5 bases. Germline assignment: CDR1 DFQATT and CDR2 SNEGSKA (reference sequence). The CDR3 runs 16 residues. DNA for the CDR3: TGCAGTGCTAGGAGGGACAGGGGTGATGATAATTCACCCCTCCACTTT. This gives the protein CSARRDRGDDNSPLHF.

This sequence joins TRBV4-2 and TRBJ2-7; 7 nucleotides line up with TRBD2. The CDR3 totals 15 residues. The ends lost 0 bases at V and 3 bases at J; junction bases unmatched: 5. The germline V gene encodes CDR1 LGHNA and CDR2 YNFKEQ. The CDR3 bases are TGTGCCAGCAGCCAAGAGGCTAGCGGTAGCTACGAGCAGTACTTC. It specifies CASSQEASGSYEQYF.

The chain recombines TRBV10-3 with TRBJ1-5; D gene unclear. The CDR3 spans 12 residues. CDR1 is ENHRY and CDR2 is SYGVKD in the germline V gene. V lost 5 bases, J lost 7 bases, and 9 bases lay in between. CDR3 loop: CAISPVGQPQHF. The CDR3 DNA sequence: TGTGCCATCAGTCCTGTCGGACAGCCCCAGCATTTT.

This chain's CDR3 is CSVNRGQQPQHF. The DNA of the CDR3 is TGCAGTGTGAACAGGGGGCAACAGCCCCAGCATTTT. The chain recombines TRBV20-1 with TRBJ1-5; 9 nucleotides agree with TRBD1. The CDR3 consists of 12 residues. Germline V CDR1 and CDR2: DFQATT, SNEGSKA (reference sequence). V was pared by 7 bases and J by 7 bases, with 5 bases of the junction left unmatched.

This clonotype was seen more than once but under ten times. The chain links TRBV5-1 to TRBJ2-3; D is tentatively TRBD1 or TRBD2 (5 bases each). This CDR3 comprises 14 residues. V dropped 3 bases and J dropped 2 bases, with 10 bases sitting between them. The germline CDR1 and CDR2 sequences are SGHRS and YFSETQ. In DNA, the CDR3 is TGCGCCAGCAGCTCAGGGACCATCACAGATACGCAGTATTTT. This codes for CASSSGTITDTQYF.

A few counts support this clonotype. The rearrangement links TRBV20-1 to TRBJ2-2; 9 bases fit TRBD1. With V trimmed by 0 bases and J by 5 bases, 7 bases remained unmatched. This CDR3 has 16 residues. The germline CDR1 and CDR2 sequences are DFQATT and SNEGSKA (reference sequence). CDR3 DNA: TGCAGTGCTAGAGACGAGGGACAGGGAAGTACCGGGGAGCTGTTTTTT. As protein: CSARDEGQGSTGELFF.